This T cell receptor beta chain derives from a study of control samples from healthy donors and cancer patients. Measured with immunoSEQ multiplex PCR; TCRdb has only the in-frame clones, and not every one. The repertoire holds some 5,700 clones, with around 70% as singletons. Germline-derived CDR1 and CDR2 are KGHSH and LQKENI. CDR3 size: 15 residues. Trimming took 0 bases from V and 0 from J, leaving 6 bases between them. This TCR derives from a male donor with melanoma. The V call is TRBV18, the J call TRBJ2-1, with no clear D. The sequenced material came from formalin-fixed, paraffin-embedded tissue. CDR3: CASSPPGSSYNEQFF. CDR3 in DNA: TGTGCCAGCTCACCACCGGGATCCTCCTACAATGAGCAGTTCTTC.